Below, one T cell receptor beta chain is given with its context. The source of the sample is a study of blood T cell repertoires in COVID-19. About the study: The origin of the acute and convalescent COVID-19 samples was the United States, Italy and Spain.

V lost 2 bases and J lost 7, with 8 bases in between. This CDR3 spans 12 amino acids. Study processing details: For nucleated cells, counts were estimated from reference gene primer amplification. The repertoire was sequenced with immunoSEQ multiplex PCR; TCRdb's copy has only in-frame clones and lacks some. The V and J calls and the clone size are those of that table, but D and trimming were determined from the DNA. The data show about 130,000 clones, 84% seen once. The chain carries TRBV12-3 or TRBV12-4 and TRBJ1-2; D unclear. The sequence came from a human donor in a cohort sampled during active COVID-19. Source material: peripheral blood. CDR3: CASSLLPRGYTF. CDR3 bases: TGTGCCAGCAGTTTACTCCCCCGTGGCTACACCTTC.